Sequencing of this TCR beta chain was carried out in a study of blood T cells in healthy people across ages. For the second PCR, which ran for about 6 to 11 cycles, a sample-barcoded 5' primer and a J-beta primer mix were used. TCRdb reprocessed the 5' RACE reads with MiXCR, giving one entry per CDR3 protein. The data hold about 1.5 million distinct CDR3 sequences, with roughly 45% observed a single time. CDR1 SGHDN and CDR2 FVKESK come from the germline V gene. V shed 3 bases, J shed 12 bases, and the junction held 7 bases outside the gene matches. CDR3 length: 12 residues. The donors, healthy Caucasians from Russia, were aged about 6 to 95. Peripheral blood samples of around 11 milliliters were drawn from each donor. Total RNA, at least 5.5 micrograms per sample, came from PBMCs. Study outcomes and limitations: Older age coincided with a roughly linear decline in TCR beta diversity per million T cells.

This clonotype was seen a few times. The antigen remains undetermined. The chain combines TRBV14 with TRBJ1-1, with 7 nucleotides matching TRBD1. Sequencing was performed on blood. The receptor comes from a woman aged 18-29 years in good health. The CDR3 nucleotides read TGTGCCAGCAGCCACCAGGGGGGGGGATCTTTCTTT. Its protein product is CASSHQGGGSFF.